Included here is one T cell receptor (beta chain) sequence, with context. The clone's antigen remains unknown. No base qualities exist here, and no much larger clone lies one base off it. This specimen comes from a study of control samples from healthy donors and cancer patients (TCRdb year 2020). Receptor amplification or capture employed the immunoSEQ multiplex PCR assay. Held by TCRdb, this immuneACCESS table contains in-frame sequences only and omits some clones. Under half of the omission traces to an unresolved V gene where checked; the cause of the rest is unknown. The sample contains roughly 130,000 clones, 85% to 95% of them found a single time. The ten most abundant clones make up around 7.9% of the sample. This receptor was obtained from a man between 18 and 29 years old in good health. The specimen sequenced was blood.

The CDR3 protein is CASSLGSAPNYGYTF. The nucleotide sequence is TGTGCCAGCAGCTTAGGTTCAGCTCCTAACTATGGCTACACCTTC. The V gene is TRBV7-2 and the J gene is TRBJ1-2; the D gene assignment is ambiguous. Reading from cysteine to phenylalanine, the CDR3 counts 15 amino acids. Only the CDR3 region is kept as DNA, spanning 45 bases read in frame from base 1. CDR1 and CDR2 (SGHTA, FQGNSA) derive from the germline V gene. V loses 1 base, J loses 0 bases, and the germline ends lie 9 bases apart.